One sample yielded the 32 T cell receptor beta chains listed below, sequenced in a study of T cells expressing NK-cell markers. TCRdb reprocessed the 5' RACE reads; each CDR3 protein has one entry and no DNA is given. Across over 150,000 distinct CDR3 sequences, the top ten clones capture around 21% of the sample. Sequenced sample: blood T cells: a sorted CD56 or NKG2C T cell subset, CD4+ or CD8+ T cells, or bulk PBMC T cells (not recorded which). These receptors were collected from a man aged 18 to 69 in good health.

V and J are TRBV28 and TRBJ1-2; TCRdb selects TRBD1, and the lack of DNA leaves this call unchecked. The CDR3 length is 14 residues. CDR1 and CDR2 (germline): MDHEN, SYDVKM. CDR3 sequence reads: CASSADRENYGYTF.

The chain couples TRBV5-6 to TRBJ2-1; TCRdb names TRBD1, which stays unverified in the absence of DNA. Germline V gives CDR1 SGHDT, CDR2 YYEEEE. This CDR3 region has 13 residues. The CDR3 sequence is CASSLKGRLEQFF.

The chain is built from TRBV5-1 and TRBJ2-7; TCRdb returns TRBD1, unconfirmable since there is no DNA. In germline, CDR1 is SGHRS, CDR2 YFSETQ. The CDR3 length is 15 residues. CDR3 sequence reads: CASSLVPGTGDEQYF.

This chain links TRBV7-9 with TRBJ1-6. CDR1 is SEHNR, CDR2 FQNEAQ, per germline (reference sequence). The CDR3 spans 16 residues. CDR3 loop: CASSSSWFTYNSPLHF.

The chain is built from TRBV20-1 and TRBJ2-7; there is no DNA to check the TCRdb D call of TRBD1. CDR1 DFQATT and CDR2 SNEGSKA come from the germline V gene (reference sequence). The CDR3 is made up of 13 amino acids. The chain's CDR3 is CSASRGETYEQYF.

The chain joins TRBV20-1 to TRBJ1-2. Germline CDR1 is DFQATT and CDR2 is SNEGSKA (reference sequence). The CDR3 has 14 amino acids. CDR3 loop: CSARDPAVNYGYTF.

This chain links TRBV4-1 with TRBJ2-7; TCRdb indicates TRBD1, and absent DNA this call remains unverified. This CDR3 has 16 amino acids. Germline V gene data show CDR1 as MGHRA and CDR2 as YSYEKL. CDR3 protein: CASSQDWTEGGYEQYF.

The gene calls are TRBV27 and TRBJ2-2; the TCRdb call, TRBD1, lacks DNA for checking. The CDR3 has 15 residues. The germline CDR1 and CDR2 sequences are MNHEY and SMNVEV (reference sequence). CDR3 region: CASSRWTANTGELFF.

The chain links TRBV29-1 to TRBJ2-7; TCRdb lists TRBD2, though no DNA is available to test this call. CDR3 size: 11 residues. The germline CDR1 and CDR2 sequences are SQVTM and ANQGSEA. CDR3 protein: CSSYEGREQYF.

The chain carries TRBV5-1 and TRBJ2-7; TCRdb reports TRBD1, a call that lacks DNA to check it against. This CDR3 region has 14 residues. CDR1 is SGHRS and CDR2 is YFSETQ in the germline V gene. Here the CDR3 reads CASNRQGESYEQYF.

This rearrangement joins TRBV4-1 to TRBJ1-1; TCRdb names TRBD1, which stays unverified in the absence of DNA. This CDR3 region has 15 residues. CDR1 and CDR2 (germline): MGHRA, YSYEKL. The CDR3 is CASSPPLTGGYEAFF.

The genes are TRBV5-1 and TRBJ1-1; TCRdb indicates TRBD1, and absent DNA this call remains unverified. The CDR3 totals 15 residues. Germline V gene sequence: CDR1 SGHRS, CDR2 YFSETQ. CDR3 sequence: CASSLEDRDVTEAFF.

The chain carries TRBV7-6 and TRBJ2-1; TCRdb gives TRBD2 as the D gene, but with no DNA this cannot be confirmed. Germline V gene sequence: CDR1 SGHVS, CDR2 FNYEAQ. This CDR3 is 18 amino acids long. The CDR3 is CASSLAWGAGGLSTEQFF.

The chain uses TRBV6-1 and TRBJ2-5; TCRdb's assignment of TRBD1 cannot be checked, as there is no DNA. The germline gives CDR1 MNHNS, CDR2 SASEGT. CDR3 size: 15 residues. The chain's CDR3 is CASSVQFTGIETQYF.

The chain recombines TRBV12-5 with TRBJ2-7; the TRBD1 assignment by TCRdb is unverifiable without DNA. The CDR3 is 19 residues long. Per germline, CDR1 LGHNT and CDR2 FRNRAP. The CDR3 sequence: CASGLVLQGDRGLYYEQYF.

The J gene is TRBJ2-1, the V gene TRBV15. Looked up from germline, CDR1 is LNHNV and CDR2 is YYDKDF (reference sequence). CDR3 size: 15 residues. The CDR3: CATSQDRSSYNEQFF. Looking up the rest from reference TRBV15 and TRBJ2-1 gives the full variable domain: DAMVIQNPRYQVTQFGKPVTLSCSQTLNHNVMYWYQQKSSQAPKLLFHYYDKDFNNEADTPDNFQSRRPNTSFCFLDIRSPGLGDTAMYLCATSQDRSSYNEQFFGPGTRLTVL.

V and J are TRBV28 and TRBJ2-2. Germline CDR1 and CDR2: MDHEN and SYDVKM. The CDR3 length is 16 residues. CDR3 amino acids: CASSFLGIKNTGELFF.

The chain joins TRBV11-1 to TRBJ2-3; TCRdb names TRBD2, which stays unverified in the absence of DNA. The germline V gene has CDR1 SGHAT and CDR2 FQDESV (reference sequence). CDR3 length: 18 residues. The CDR3 region is CASSADFVTSGDTDTQYF.

The V gene is TRBV20-1, the J gene TRBJ1-4; absent DNA, TCRdb's TRBD1 call cannot be checked. CDR3 length: 15 amino acids. Germline CDR1 and CDR2: DFQATT and SNEGSKA (reference sequence). The CDR3 loop reads CSAAGQGMGMEKLFF.

This sequence joins TRBV6-1 and TRBJ2-7; absent DNA, TCRdb's TRBD1 call cannot be checked. The germline V gene encodes CDR1 MNHNS and CDR2 SASEGT. The CDR3 consists of 12 residues. Here the CDR3 reads CATTGAGNEQYF.

This chain uses TRBV14 with TRBJ2-2; TCRdb picks TRBD1, but there is no DNA to check that call. Germline V CDR1 and CDR2: SGHDN, FVKESK. This CDR3 spans 17 amino acids. CDR3 region: CASSLLPTGANTGELFF.

The chain carries TRBV7-8 and TRBJ1-1; the D call from TCRdb, TRBD1, cannot be confirmed without DNA. This CDR3 is 15 amino acids long. The germline V gene has CDR1 SGHVS and CDR2 FQNEAQ. CDR3 in amino acids: CASSLEGPGSGEAFF.

The rearrangement joins TRBV21-1 to TRBJ2-4; TCRdb's D gene call, TRBD1, goes unchecked for lack of DNA. TRBV21-1 is given as a pseudogene. This CDR3 is 18 amino acids long. CDR3 in amino acids: CASNFSRRPRGEKNIQYF.

V usage is TRBV7-2 and J usage is TRBJ2-1; TCRdb gives TRBD2 as the D gene, but with no DNA this cannot be confirmed. CDR3 length equals 16 residues. The germline V gene encodes CDR1 SGHTA and CDR2 FQGNSA. The CDR3 sequence: CASSERAGSSYNEQFF.

The chain links TRBV2 to TRBJ2-1. This CDR3 has 14 amino acids. Germline V gene data show CDR1 as SNHLY and CDR2 as FYNNEI. The CDR3 spells CASSERWQDNEQFF.

This chain uses TRBV6-6 with TRBJ2-7; TCRdb lists TRBD2, though no DNA is available to test this call. This CDR3 region has 13 residues. CDR1 is MNHNY, CDR2 SVGAGI, per germline (reference sequence). The CDR3 reads CASSYGDYYEQYF.

V usage is TRBV20-1 and J usage is TRBJ2-1; TCRdb reports TRBD2, a call that lacks DNA to check it against. The germline V gene has CDR1 DFQATT and CDR2 SNEGSKA (reference sequence). The CDR3 runs 14 residues. The CDR3: CSARASGVNNEQFF.

V is TRBV7-9 and J is TRBJ1-1. The V gene's germline CDR1 is SEHNR and CDR2 FQNEAQ (reference sequence). CDR3 length: 13 residues. The CDR3 loop reads CASSASLNTEAFF.

V gene TRBV9 combines with J gene TRBJ1-2; TCRdb's D gene call, TRBD1, goes unchecked for lack of DNA. CDR1 and CDR2 from the germline V gene are SGDLS and YYNGEE. CDR3 length equals 14 residues. The CDR3 sequence is CASSVGTGGYGYTF.

This chain links TRBV6-1 with TRBJ1-1; checking the TCRdb D call of TRBD1 is not possible without DNA. Germline CDR1 is MNHNS and CDR2 is SASEGT. The CDR3 runs 14 residues. This CDR3 reads CASSPTGENTEAFF.

V and J are TRBV2 and TRBJ2-7; without DNA, the TCRdb call of TRBD1 cannot be checked. The CDR3 is 15 residues long. Germline lookup yields CDR1 SNHLY and CDR2 FYNNEI. CDR3 sequence: CAIIRAGLPSYEQYF.

V usage is TRBV13 and J usage is TRBJ1-6. Germline values: CDR1 PRHDT, CDR2 FYEKMQ (reference sequence). This CDR3 region has 14 residues. The CDR3 region is CASSLLGLGSPLHF.